This T cell receptor beta chain was obtained from a study of immune heterogeneity within non-small cell lung tumors. General study points: Between one patient and another, high-frequency T-cell receptor beta clonotypes were largely distinct. Identical dominant CDR3 beta clonotypes recurred among a patient's tumor sites, alongside site-unique high-frequency clones.

Using 32 V and 13 J primers, multiplex PCR amplified TCR beta CDR3. MiXCR was run by TCRdb on the multiplex PCR reads, yielding one entry per CDR3 protein. The data contain 8,000 to 11,000 distinct CDR3 sequences, 15% to 20% of them seen just once; the ten biggest clones take up more than 3%. This clonotype counts as medium-sized. The target antigen is unknown. For each sample, template was 600 ng of bulk tumor genomic DNA. Multiple biopsies spaced far apart were taken from each primary tumor during surgery. Newly diagnosed with untreated non-small cell lung cancer, the patients underwent curative surgery. Trimming cost V 5 bases and J 4 bases, with 17 bases left between them. The CDR3 has 15 amino acids. From germline, CDR1 is MDHEN and CDR2 SYDVKM.

This receptor was taken from a man in his forties with non-small cell lung cancer. The chain links TRBV28 to TRBJ1-2, with D possibly being TRBD1 (5 bases). Sequencing used lung tumor tissue. Here the CDR3 DNA reads TGTGCCAGCAGTCCACCCCGGTGGGGCGGCTATGGCTACACCTTC. Its protein is CASSPPRWGGYGYTF.